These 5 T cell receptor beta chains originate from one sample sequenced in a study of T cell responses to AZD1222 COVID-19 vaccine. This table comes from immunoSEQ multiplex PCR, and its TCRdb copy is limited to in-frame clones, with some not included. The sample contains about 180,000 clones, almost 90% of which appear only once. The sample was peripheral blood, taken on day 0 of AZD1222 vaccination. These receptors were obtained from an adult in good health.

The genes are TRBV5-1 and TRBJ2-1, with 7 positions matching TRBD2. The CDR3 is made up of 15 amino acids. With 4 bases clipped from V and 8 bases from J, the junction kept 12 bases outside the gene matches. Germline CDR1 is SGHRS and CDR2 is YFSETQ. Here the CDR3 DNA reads TGCGCCAGCAGCCCCCCGAGGGGCGGGGGTGATGAGCAGTTCTTC. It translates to CASSPPRGGGDEQFF. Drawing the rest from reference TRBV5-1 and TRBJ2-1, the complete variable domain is KAGVTQTPRYLIKTRGQQVTLSCSPISGHRSVSWYQQTPGQGLQFLFEYFSETQRNKGNFPGRFSGRQFSNSRSEMNVSTLELGDSALYLCASSPPRGGGDEQFFGPGTRLTVL.

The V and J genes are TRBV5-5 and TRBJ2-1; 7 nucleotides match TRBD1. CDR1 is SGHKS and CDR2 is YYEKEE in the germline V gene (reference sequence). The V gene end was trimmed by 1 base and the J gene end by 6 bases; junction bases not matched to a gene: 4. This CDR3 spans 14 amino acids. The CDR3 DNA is TGTGCCAGCAGCTTGTCCGGGACAGCCAATGAGCAGTTCTTC. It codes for CASSLSGTANEQFF.

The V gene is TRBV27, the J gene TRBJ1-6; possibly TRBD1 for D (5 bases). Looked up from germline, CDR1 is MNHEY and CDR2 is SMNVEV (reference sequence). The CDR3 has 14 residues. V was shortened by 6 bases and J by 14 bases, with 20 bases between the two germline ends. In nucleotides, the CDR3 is TGTGCCAGCAGGGTAGACAGCGCCCTTGGGGCCCTCCACTTT. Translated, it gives CASRVDSALGALHF.

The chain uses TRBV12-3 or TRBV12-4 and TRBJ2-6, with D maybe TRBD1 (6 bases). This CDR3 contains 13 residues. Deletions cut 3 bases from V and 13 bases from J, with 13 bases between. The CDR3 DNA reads TGTGCCAGCAGTTTCTGGGACACGCAAGTCCTGACTTTC. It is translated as CASSFWDTQVLTF.

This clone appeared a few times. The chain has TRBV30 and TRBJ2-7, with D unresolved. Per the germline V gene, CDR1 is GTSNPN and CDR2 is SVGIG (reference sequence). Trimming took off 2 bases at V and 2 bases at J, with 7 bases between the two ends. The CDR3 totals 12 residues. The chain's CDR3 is CAWSKGTYEQYF. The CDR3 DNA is TGTGCCTGGAGTAAAGGTACCTACGAGCAGTACTTC.